Detailed here is one T cell receptor beta chain. Its cognate antigen has yet to be identified. Base qualities were left out, and no much larger clone turns up one base away. The library was produced with PCR. The listed sequencing device is Illumina HiSeq 2500. To reduce PCR and sequencing biases, unique molecular identifiers were incorporated into the TCR beta cDNA libraries. Every 1 to 10 million input T cells yielded approximately 500,000 cDNA molecules, meaning each molecule approximated one T cell. The same protocol used for the earlier healthy control dataset was applied to prepare and sequence the patient libraries. Samples belonging to the same batch were prepared together, multiplexed and sequenced on a shared HiSeq lane. As for how the authors treated the data: MIGEC was used to process the raw barcoded reads, and molecular identifier groups with only a single read were discarded before consensus assembly and CDR3 extraction. Clonotype tables were post-analysed with VDJtools, and diversity was normalized by down-sampling all datasets to the smallest sample size. Repertoire overlap clustering matched CDR3 amino acid but not nucleotide sequences to correct batch-related cross-sample contamination. Clones were called with MiXCR by TCRdb after fastp trimmed the public reads at Q25, and only in-frame beta chains were retained. A single entry per CDR3 protein holds the most common genes and DNA from its merged rows. V and J calls and clone size were set by TCRdb, not the authors. In all, the sample holds 740,000 or so distinct CDR3 sequences, and around 53% of those were seen once. 4% to 5.5% of the sample belongs to the ten largest clones.

The CDR3 goes from the cysteine to the phenylalanine over 15 residues. Of the read, only the CDR3 DNA is kept; its 45 bases are in frame from base 1. V gives up 1 base and J gives up 0 bases, and the segment between their germline ends measures 10 bases. CDR1 and CDR2 are read off the germline V gene as LGHNA and YNFKEQ. The source of the sample is a study of post-analysis software for immune sequencing data (dated by TCRdb to between 2015 and 2017). Concerning the study at large: The recorded disease courses included relapsing-remitting, secondary progressive and progressive-relapsing multiple sclerosis, and some patients had no subtype annotation. Patient repertoires were compared against roughly 10 previously published healthy control repertoires from donors aged 6 to 25 years. A subset of samples was prepared in parallel using single-end sample barcoding, then pooled and co-amplified after Illumina adapter ligation. Beyond this particular receptor, the publication reports: The control group was slightly older than the multiple sclerosis patient group. Compared with controls, multiple sclerosis patients had significantly lower normalized Chao1 diversity, a finding suggesting substantial peripheral T-cell clonal expansion. When samples were clustered directly using the F measure, samples prepared in the same batch co-clustered strongly, which prompted a batch-effect correction. About five TRBV segments, including TRBV5-6, TRBV5-1 and TRBV20-1, were significantly more frequent in patients than controls.

To demonstrate the VDJtools post-analysis software, the study profiled TCR beta repertoires from the peripheral blood of 10 to 15 young patients with multiple sclerosis. Multiple sclerosis patients were children and adolescents aged roughly 6 to 15 years. The receptor was derived from a girl under 18 with multiple sclerosis. Sample: blood. The chain employs TRBV4-2 and TRBJ2-7; the D gene identity is not certain. In nucleotide form, the sequence is TGTGCCAGCAGCCAAGGTTCCGCCGTCTCCTACGAGCAGTACTTC. Its coded protein is CASSQGSAVSYEQYF.